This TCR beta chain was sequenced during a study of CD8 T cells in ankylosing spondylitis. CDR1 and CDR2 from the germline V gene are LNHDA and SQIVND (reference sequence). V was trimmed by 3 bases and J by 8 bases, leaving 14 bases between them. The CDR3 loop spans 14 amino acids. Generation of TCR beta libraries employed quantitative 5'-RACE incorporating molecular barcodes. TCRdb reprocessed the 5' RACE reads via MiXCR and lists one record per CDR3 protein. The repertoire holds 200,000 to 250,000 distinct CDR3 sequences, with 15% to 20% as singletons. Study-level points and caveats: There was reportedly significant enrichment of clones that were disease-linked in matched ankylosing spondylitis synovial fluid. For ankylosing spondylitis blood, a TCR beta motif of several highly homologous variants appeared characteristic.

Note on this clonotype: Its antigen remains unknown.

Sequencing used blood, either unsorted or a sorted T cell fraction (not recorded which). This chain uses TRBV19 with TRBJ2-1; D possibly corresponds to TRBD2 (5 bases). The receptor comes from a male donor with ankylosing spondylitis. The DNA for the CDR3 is TGTGCCAGTAGTATCGGGGTCTTGCAAGATGAGCAGTTCTTC. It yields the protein CASSIGVLQDEQFF.